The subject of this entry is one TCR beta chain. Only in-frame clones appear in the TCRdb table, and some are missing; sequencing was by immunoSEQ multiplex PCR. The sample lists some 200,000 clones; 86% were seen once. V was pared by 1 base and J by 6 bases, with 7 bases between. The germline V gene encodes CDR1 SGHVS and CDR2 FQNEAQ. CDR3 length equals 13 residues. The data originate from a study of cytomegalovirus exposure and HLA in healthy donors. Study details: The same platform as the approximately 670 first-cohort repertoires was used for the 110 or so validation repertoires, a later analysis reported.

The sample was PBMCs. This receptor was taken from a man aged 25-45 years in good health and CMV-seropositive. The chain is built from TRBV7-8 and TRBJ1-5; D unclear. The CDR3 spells CASSLDSVQPQHF. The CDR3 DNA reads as TGTGCCAGCAGCTTAGATTCAGTTCAGCCCCAGCATTTT.